The entry that follows covers one TCR beta chain sequence. The antigen this receptor binds is unknown. Base quality data are lacking; no much larger clone is found one base away. This entry belongs to a study of T cell changes during pregnancy in multiple sclerosis (dated by TCRdb to between 2018 and 2021). Looking at the study overall: Changes in the T cell repertoire over the course of pregnancy were examined in this study in women with multiple sclerosis.

The V and J ends are trimmed by 5 bases and 7 bases, leaving 12 bases between them. The CDR3 numbers 12 residues from cysteine through phenylalanine. Of all the DNA, just the CDR3 is kept, 36 bases in frame from base 1. Via the germline V gene (reference sequence), CDR1 is SGHAT and CDR2 FQDESV. The library was built by means of the immunoSEQ multiplex PCR assay. Imported from immuneACCESS, the table was reduced by TCRdb to in-frame sequences with V and J called. These copies leave out some clones; in studies compared against another copy, an unresolved V gene accounts for under half, and the cause of the remainder is not known. The sample profile shows more than 15,000 clones; 87% of them were found once. The top ten clonotypes cover 13% of the sample.

This receptor was taken from a female donor in good health, enrolled as a control in a pregnancy study. In this chain, TRBV11-1 is recombined with TRBJ2-7; too little of a D gene remains to name it. The sequenced sample was CD8+ T cells from peripheral blood mononuclear cells, obtained in the third trimester of pregnancy. The CDR3 reads as follows: CASSPGPREQYF. The DNA sequence is TGTGCCAGCAGCCCCGGTCCTCGGGAGCAGTACTTC.